The 2 T cell receptor beta chains below all came from one sample that was sequenced in a study of regulatory T cells in long-lasting Graves disease. Researchers made TCR beta libraries by using iRepertoire HTBI primers and running Arm-PCR on CDR3 regions. TCRdb analysed the multiplex PCR reads with MiXCR anew, one entry per CDR3 protein. The sample contains 700,000 or so distinct CDR3 sequences, about 32% of which appear only once. Described time point: persistent/refractory GD, antithyroid drugs over 5 years with positive TRAb. Extracted RNA from PBMCs served as the source of the TCR library. Here the sequenced sample was peripheral blood mononuclear cells (PBMCs), taken when the disease was refractory, from a patient treated with antithyroid drugs. The receptors stem from a female donor with Graves disease.

This clonotype has ten or more counts. The chain recombines TRBV12-3 or TRBV12-4 with TRBJ2-2; TRBD2 might be the D (6 bases). The CDR3 sequence is 15 residues long. The germline V and J ends were trimmed by 1 base and 5 bases, with 11 bases remaining between them. DNA for the CDR3: TGTGCCAGCAGTTTAGGTAGCGGTGGGACCGGGGAGCTGTTTTTT. The encoded protein is CASSLGSGGTGELFF.

This clonotype has a handful of counts. The V and J genes are TRBV20-1 and TRBJ1-5; the D is unclear. V lost 3 bases and J 6 bases, leaving 9 bases between the germline ends. The germline V gene has CDR1 DFQATT and CDR2 SNEGSKA (reference sequence). This CDR3 region has 12 residues. For the CDR3, the DNA is TGCAGTGCTAGTAGTGGGCCTCAGCCCCAGCATTTT. It codes for CSASSGPQPQHF.